The following is a TCR beta chain sequence with its context. Its binding antigen is unknown. Base qualities are not recorded, but no much larger clone differs from it by a single base. This specimen comes from a study of CD4 T cells in relation to SARS-CoV-2 and coronaviruses (dated by TCRdb to the early 2020s). Context from the whole study: In the ViraFEST assay, PBMCs were grown with antigen for about eleven days, and TCR beta CDR3s were then sequenced to identify antigen-specific clonal expansions. An HIV-1 Nef peptide pool or a no-peptide culture served as the negative reference condition. Patient-derived lymphoblastoid cell lines were used to map the HLA restriction of shared crossreactive spike epitopes. Memory CD4+ T cell crossreactivity between SARS-CoV-2 and common cold coronavirus spike proteins was assessed at the TCR clonotype level in the study. The Adaptive Biotechnologies TCR-sequencing kit was used to sequence samples from a few pre-COVID donors and the naive versus memory experiments, whereas other data were Illumina-based. For other donors in the study, expansion assays were sequenced with a different, Illumina-based TCR-beta assay. General conclusions and limits of the study: The study was constrained by small numbers of patients and of tested TCRs. Pre-pandemic and post-infection samples were not both contributed by any donor, so tracing of the source of pre-existing responses was limited. Significantly weaker SARS-CoV-2-driven expansion was shown by crossreactive clones than by monoreactive clones, consistent with antigenic imprinting. Since the crossreactivity analysis centred on spike protein, crossreactivity against other viral proteins was not assessed. About 60% of donors had memory CD4+ clonotypes that crossrecognized SARS-CoV-2 and at least one common cold coronavirus spike.

The library was made by the immunoSEQ multiplex PCR assay. In the authors' own workflow: During preprocessing, nonproductive sequences were removed, as were CDR3s that did not start with C, did not end with F or W, or were shorter than 7 amino acids. Antigen-specific clonotypes were called with the MANAFEST web app, based on expansion relative to reference and other culture wells. A clone counted as positive if significantly expanded in 2 of 3 replicate wells versus the reference culture at FDR below 0.05. For a clone to be considered positive, significant expansion relative to all other tandem wells and an odds ratio above 5 were also required. Pairwise Levenshtein distance, computed with the stringdist R package after three terminal residues were trimmed from each end, was used as the measure of CDR3 homology. The immuneACCESS repertoire file appears here via TCRdb, limited to in-frame rearrangements. These files lack a portion of the clones; in checked studies, under half of the deficit traces to unresolved V genes, and the cause of the others is not known. The DNA was the basis for D and trimming; V, J and clone size are from that table. Recorded for this sample are about 15,000 clones; about four fifths of them occurred a single time. Of the sample, roughly a tenth is held by the ten largest clones.

CD4+ T cells from unexposed donors were collected before the COVID-19 pandemic (2011-2018). Following 10 days of culture, the EasySep CD4+ T cell isolation kit was used to isolate CD4+ T cells. As cell number allowed, CD4+ T cells from unexposed donors were tested for reactivity to SARS-CoV-2 S and N and to four common cold coronavirus spike pools. Each well held about 2 million PBMCs cultured in IMDM containing 5% human AB serum and roughly 9.3 IU/ml IL-2. Half of the culture medium was replaced with fresh IL-2-containing medium on days 3 and 7. In general, every peptide culture condition was set up in three replicate wells. The leukapheresis product for the unexposed donors was obtained through commercial purchase. Ficoll-Paque PLUS gradient centrifugation was used to isolate PBMCs from leukapheresis product or whole blood. The PBMCs went either fresh into the expansion assay or into cryopreservation at -140 degrees C. The QIAamp Micro DNA Kit was used to extract genomic DNA from the CD4+ T cells.

Looking up the germline V gene yields CDR1 WSHSY and CDR2 SAAADI. There are 13 amino acids in the CDR3, from cysteine to phenylalanine inclusive. Of all the DNA, just the CDR3 is kept, 39 bases in frame from base 1. The junction carries 5 bases between V and J, which are trimmed by 8 bases and 0 bases respectively. Sequencing input: CD4+ T cells from PBMCs, cultured in vitro. The rearranged segments are TRBV10-2 and TRBJ2-6; a confident D gene designation cannot be given. The clonotype originates from a human donor in good health. CDR3 protein: CASRNSGANVLTF. At the DNA level, the sequence is TGCGCCAGCCGGAACTCTGGGGCCAACGTCCTGACTTTC.